Each of the 21 T cell receptor beta chains below was sequenced from the same sample in a study of blood T cell repertoires in COVID-19. Data came from immunoSEQ multiplex PCR; TCRdb stores just in-frame clones and leaves some out. The data contain 150,000 to 200,000 clones, roughly 77% of them singletons. The specimen sequenced was PBMCs or T cells enriched from blood (not recorded which). The receptor source for this set is a woman in her forties or fifties with acute COVID-19.

V and J are TRBV27 and TRBJ2-1, with D possibly being TRBD1 (6 bases). This CDR3 is 12 amino acids long. V lost 5 bases to trimming and J lost 5 bases, with 7 bases between them. Germline CDR1 MNHEY, CDR2 SMNVEV (reference sequence). CDR3 nucleotide sequence: TGTGCCAGCAGTCCAGGGGACAATGAGCAGTTCTTC. It is translated as CASSPGDNEQFF.

The chain carries TRBV11-2 and TRBJ2-2, with 13 positions matching TRBD2. The V gene's germline CDR1 is SGHAT and CDR2 FQNNGV. J gave up 6 bases and V 6 bases, and 4 bases lay outside the gene matches. This CDR3 has 15 residues. CDR3 DNA: TGTGCCAGCAGGCCACTAGCGGGGGGGTCCGGGGAGCTGTTTTTT. Protein product: CASRPLAGGSGELFF.

Regarding this clone: Other DNA sequences in this sample translate to the same CDR3. This sequence joins TRBV7-2 and TRBJ2-6; a possible D gene is TRBD1 (6 bases). Trimming stripped 6 bases from V and 2 bases from J, with 8 bases between. Germline V lookup: CDR1 SGHTA, CDR2 FQGNSA. The CDR3 sequence is 14 residues long. The CDR3 is CASRDRTGANVLTF. The CDR3 DNA is TGTGCCAGCAGAGACAGGACTGGGGCCAACGTCCTGACTTTC.

V and J are TRBV28 and TRBJ1-3; a weak D match, TRBD1 (5 bases). V was shortened by 2 bases and J by 0 bases, with 14 bases between the two germline ends. The CDR3 loop spans 17 amino acids. Germline V gene data show CDR1 as MDHEN and CDR2 as SYDVKM. CDR3 sequence reads: CASSLPGEGTSGNTIYF. The CDR3 DNA sequence: TGTGCCAGCAGTTTACCCGGGGAGGGGACCTCTGGAAACACCATATATTTT.

The chain joins TRBV4-3 to TRBJ2-6, with TRBD1 identical over 7 bases. This CDR3 is 17 amino acids long. The germline V gene has CDR1 LGHNA and CDR2 YSLEER. J lost 2 bases, V lost 1 base, and 5 bases had no gene match. The CDR3 bases are TGCGCCAGCAGCCAAGGGGTAACAGGGGCTGGGGCCAACGTCCTGACTTTC. As protein: CASSQGVTGAGANVLTF.

The CDR3 loop reads CASSLSRGGGTDTQYF. For the CDR3, the DNA is TGTGCCAGCAGTTTAAGTAGGGGCGGGGGCACAGATACGCAGTATTTT. This chain connects TRBV27 to TRBJ2-3; D is perhaps TRBD2 (6 bases). The CDR3 runs 16 residues. V was shortened by 2 bases and J by 1 base, with 13 bases between the two germline ends. Germline values: CDR1 MNHEY, CDR2 SMNVEV (reference sequence).

The genes are TRBV3-1 (or the pseudogene TRBV3-2) and TRBJ2-1; 10 positions match TRBD2. V was pared by 3 bases and J by 0 bases, with 2 bases of the junction left unmatched. The CDR3 runs to 16 residues. Germline V CDR1 and CDR2: LGHDT, YNNKEL (reference sequence). CDR3: CASSQASGGSYNEQFF. DNA of the CDR3: TGTGCCAGCAGCCAGGCTAGCGGGGGCTCCTACAATGAGCAGTTCTTC.

V is TRBV2 and J is TRBJ2-1; tentatively, D is TRBD1 (5 bases). The CDR3 is 11 amino acids. Germline V gene lookup returns CDR1 SNHLY and CDR2 FYNNEI. V shed 7 bases and J shed 7 bases, with 8 bases lying between them. This CDR3 reads CASKQGNEQFF. The CDR3 DNA follows: TGTGCCAGCAAGCAGGGAAATGAGCAGTTCTTC.

The chain joins TRBV5-1 to TRBJ1-3; D gene unclear. The V and J ends lost 0 bases and 4 bases respectively, with 5 bases between them. Germline CDR1 reads SGHRS; CDR2 reads YFSETQ. The CDR3 runs 13 residues. In DNA form, the CDR3 reads TGCGCCAGCAGCTTGGGGCTGGGAAACACCATATATTTT. Its translation is CASSLGLGNTIYF.

The V gene is TRBV11-2, the J gene TRBJ2-5; 15 bases are shared with TRBD2. The CDR3 length is 18 residues. Looked up from germline, CDR1 is SGHAT and CDR2 is FQNNGV. V lost 3 bases to trimming and J lost 5 bases; unmatched junction nucleotides: 10. The CDR3 bases are TGTGCCAGCAGCTTTCCGCCGGGACTAGCGGGGGGAGACGAGACCCAGTACTTC. The encoded protein is CASSFPPGLAGGDETQYF.

This chain links TRBV28 with TRBJ1-2, with 9 positions matching TRBD1. The ends lost 7 bases at V and 6 bases at J; junction bases unmatched: 12. The germline CDR1 and CDR2 sequences are MDHEN and SYDVKM. CDR3 size: 15 residues. In DNA, the CDR3 is TGTGCCAGCACGGGGGGGGACAGGGAAGGGGATGGCTACACCTTC. It specifies CASTGGDREGDGYTF.

J is TRBJ2-3 and V is TRBV28, with D maybe TRBD2 (7 bases). This CDR3 spans 16 amino acids. Germline values: CDR1 MDHEN, CDR2 SYDVKM. Between the trimmed V and J ends, which lost 2 bases and 4 bases, there was a span of 16 bases. The DNA for the CDR3 is TGTGCCAGCAGTTTAACGGCGCGGGGGCGGGCAGATACGCAGTATTTT. Residues: CASSLTARGRADTQYF.

A few counts support this clone. This chain links TRBV5-1 with TRBJ1-1; tentatively, D is TRBD1 (6 bases). The CDR3 consists of 14 residues. The germline V and J ends were trimmed by 4 bases and 7 bases, with 17 bases remaining between them. Germline V gene lookup returns CDR1 SGHRS and CDR2 YFSETQ. The CDR3 is CASSVGTLDSEAFF. The CDR3 nucleotides read TGCGCCAGCAGCGTCGGGACGCTGGACAGTGAAGCTTTCTTT.

This rearrangement joins TRBV5-6 to TRBJ1-1; possible D gene TRBD1, 5 bases. The CDR3 runs to 15 residues. Trimming took off 3 bases at V and 1 base at J, with 13 bases between the two ends. Germline CDR1 SGHDT, CDR2 YYEEEE. The CDR3 sequence is CASSSWGTGNTEAFF. For the CDR3, the DNA is TGTGCCAGCAGCTCTTGGGGCACAGGGAACACTGAAGCTTTCTTT.

The V and J genes are TRBV29-1 and TRBJ1-2, with D unresolved. CDR1 is SQVTM, CDR2 ANQGSEA, per germline. V dropped 5 bases and J dropped 4 bases, with 20 bases sitting between them. The CDR3 is 15 amino acids. The CDR3 protein is CSVHLEGRAFYGYTF. The CDR3 bases are TGCAGCGTTCATCTCGAGGGTAGGGCGTTCTATGGCTACACCTTC.

The rearrangement uses TRBV7-9 and TRBJ2-7; 7 bases line up with TRBD1. The CDR3 covers 14 residues. With 4 bases clipped from V and 7 bases from J, the junction kept 10 bases outside the gene matches. Germline loops: CDR1 SEHNR, CDR2 FQNEAQ (reference sequence). CDR3 region: CASSSSEGAWEQYV. DNA for the CDR3: TGTGCCAGCAGCTCCTCAGAGGGGGCGTGGGAGCAGTACGTC.

The chain is built from TRBV23-1 and TRBJ2-7, with D maybe TRBD1 (6 bases). TRBV23-1 is flagged as an ORF with uncertain function. Trimming shortened V by 3 bases and J by 6 bases, and 27 bases separated the two germline ends. The CDR3 runs 18 residues. CDR3: CASSHPPRSRGQPLEQYV. In DNA form, the CDR3 reads TGCGCCAGCAGTCACCCCCCGAGGTCAAGAGGACAGCCCCTCGAGCAGTACGTC.

V and J are TRBV28 and TRBJ2-6; 7 bases agree with TRBD1. The CDR3 runs to 19 residues. Per germline, CDR1 MDHEN and CDR2 SYDVKM. V lost 6 bases to trimming and J lost 2 bases; unmatched junction nucleotides: 16. CDR3 sequence: CASRMEDGRQGPGANVLTF. In nucleotides, the CDR3 is TGTGCCAGCAGGATGGAGGACGGTCGACAGGGACCTGGGGCCAACGTCCTGACTTTC.

The V and J genes are TRBV7-9 and TRBJ2-1; TRBD2 matches 8 bases. From germline, CDR1 is SEHNR and CDR2 FQNEAQ (reference sequence). The CDR3 is 14 residues long. The J segment lost 8 bases and the V segment lost 0 bases, leaving 3 bases of the junction unmatched. The CDR3: CASSLAAGGDEQFF. The CDR3 DNA follows: TGTGCCAGCAGCTTAGCTGCGGGGGGAGATGAGCAGTTCTTC.

The V call is TRBV6-5, the J call TRBJ2-4; possibly TRBD2 for D (5 bases). The CDR3 is 15 amino acids. CDR1 is MNHEY and CDR2 is SVGAGI in the germline V gene. V lost 8 bases and J lost 7, with 21 bases in between. CDR3: CASGEQGLIGNIQYF. CDR3 DNA: TGTGCCAGCGGGGAGCAAGGGTTAATTGGGAACATTCAGTACTTC.

The chain is built from TRBV6-7 and TRBJ2-3, with 11 bases fitting TRBD1. TRBV6-7 falls under the ORF class, with uncertain function. There are 15 residues in the CDR3. V lost 8 bases, J lost 6 bases, and 10 bases stayed unmatched. CDR3 nucleotides: TGTGCCAGCGGCCTGGACAGGGGGCTAATGGATACGCAGTATTTT. Translating it yields CASGLDRGLMDTQYF.